One sample yielded the 19 T cell receptor beta chains listed below, sequenced in a study of blood T cells in healthy people across ages. With a J-beta primer mix and a sample-barcoded 5' primer, a second PCR ran about 7 to 12 cycles. TCRdb reprocessed the 5' RACE reads via MiXCR and lists one record per CDR3 protein. The sample shows 700,000 to 950,000 distinct CDR3 sequences, about 40% of them seen only once. Specimen: blood. These receptors were obtained from a woman aged 60-75 years in good health.

This clonotype showed up just a few times. This sequence joins TRBV27 and TRBJ2-3; possible D gene TRBD1, 5 bases. Trimming removed 2 bases at V and 2 bases at J, with 11 bases between. Germline V gene lookup returns CDR1 MNHEY and CDR2 SMNVEV (reference sequence). This CDR3 contains 15 residues. The CDR3 DNA reads TGTGCCAGCAGTTTAGGGGCCTTCCTCACAGATACGCAGTATTTT. This encodes CASSLGAFLTDTQYF.

A few counts support this clonotype. This chain joins TRBV6-1 and TRBJ2-1; D may be TRBD2 (5 bases). Germline V gene data show CDR1 as MNHNS and CDR2 as SASEGT. V dropped 3 bases and J dropped 6 bases, with 12 bases sitting between them. CDR3 length equals 14 residues. Here the CDR3 DNA reads TGTGCCAGCAGTGATGGAGTGGCGGGCAATGAGCAGTTCTTC. Amino acid sequence: CASSDGVAGNEQFF.

This chain connects TRBV6-5 to TRBJ2-6, with 7 bases that match TRBD1. The CDR3 loop spans 19 amino acids. Germline V gives CDR1 MNHEY, CDR2 SVGAGI. Losses at the gene ends were 1 base for V and 0 bases for J; bases not matched to a gene: 9. The CDR3 coding sequence is TGTGCCAGCAGTTACTTACGACAGGGCGCCGTCTCTGGGGCCAACGTCCTGACTTTC. This sequence encodes CASSYLRQGAVSGANVLTF.

J is TRBJ2-7 and V is TRBV29-1; possibly TRBD2 for D (6 bases). The germline gives CDR1 SQVTM, CDR2 ANQGSEA. Trimming cost V 8 bases and J 7 bases, with 18 bases left between them. The CDR3 is 12 residues long. CDR3 protein: CSWRGSYNEQYF. The DNA of the CDR3 is TGCAGCTGGAGGGGTTCCTACAATGAGCAGTACTTC.

This clonotype was counted between two and nine times. V is TRBV9 and J is TRBJ2-5, with a tentative D call TRBD1 (6 bases). V lost 0 bases to trimming and J lost 4 bases, with 13 bases between them. The CDR3 consists of 15 residues. In germline, CDR1 is SGDLS, CDR2 YYNGEE. The CDR3 protein is CASSVGAGAGETQYF. The DNA of the CDR3 is TGTGCCAGCAGCGTAGGGGCAGGGGCCGGAGAGACCCAGTACTTC.

This clonotype showed up just a few times. The chain uses TRBV6-2 or TRBV6-3 and TRBJ2-5, with 7 bases that match TRBD1. Germline CDR1 reads MNHEY; CDR2 reads SVGEGT. The CDR3 is made up of 13 amino acids. V trimming: 7 bases; J trimming: 3 bases; junction bases outside the gene matches: 5. The DNA of the CDR3 is TGTGCCAGCAAAACAGGGGTAAAAGAGACCCAGTACTTC. Translated: CASKTGVKETQYF.

This sequence joins TRBV19 and TRBJ2-5; TRBD1 aligns across 8 bases. This CDR3 contains 15 residues. The V and J ends lost 8 bases and 11 bases, in that order; junction bases with no gene match: 19. CDR1 and CDR2 (germline): LNHDA, SQIVND (reference sequence). The CDR3 coding sequence is TGTGCCAGTTCGATTACAGGGGGGTTCTACAATGAGCAGTACTTC. Translated: CASSITGGFYNEQYF.

A few counts support this clonotype. This chain's CDR3 is CASWDVFRGTEAFF. The CDR3 nucleotides read TGTGCCAGCTGGGACGTCTTTCGTGGCACTGAAGCTTTCTTT. V usage is TRBV6-2 or TRBV6-3 and J usage is TRBJ1-1, with TRBD1 as a possible D gene (5 bases). Germline V gene lookup returns CDR1 MNHEY and CDR2 SVGEGT. V lost 8 bases to trimming and J lost 4 bases, with 17 bases between them. The CDR3 runs to 14 residues.

The chain's CDR3 is CSAKTGTGFTYNEQFF. CDR3 coding DNA: TGCAGTGCTAAAACCGGGACAGGGTTTACTTACAATGAGCAGTTCTTC. This sequence joins TRBV20-1 and TRBJ2-1; 9 bases are a match to TRBD1. The CDR3 extends over 16 amino acids. Germline loops: CDR1 DFQATT, CDR2 SNEGSKA (reference sequence). V lost 4 bases to trimming and J lost 4 bases; unmatched junction nucleotides: 11.

The chain has TRBV12-3 or TRBV12-4 and TRBJ1-1; D call uncertain. The germline V and J ends were trimmed by 8 bases and 5 bases, with 15 bases remaining between them. The CDR3 has 13 residues. CDR3 protein: CASGKATRTEAFF. The DNA for the CDR3 is TGTGCCAGCGGGAAAGCGACGAGGACTGAAGCTTTCTTT.

The chain links TRBV14 to TRBJ2-7; D is possibly TRBD1 (5 bases). Germline V gene data show CDR1 as SGHDN and CDR2 as FVKESK. CDR3 length equals 15 residues. V was cut by 0 bases and J by 0 bases, with 9 bases left in between. CDR3 nucleotide sequence: TGTGCCAGCAGCCAAGACTGGACAACCTCCTACGAGCAGTACTTC. It encodes CASSQDWTTSYEQYF. The full variable domain, with the rest looked up from reference TRBV14 and TRBJ2-7, is EAGVTQFPSHSVIEKGQTVTLRCDPISGHDNLYWYRRVMGKEIKFLLHFVKESKQDESGMPNNRFLAERTGGTYSTLKVQPAELEDSGVYFCASSQDWTTSYEQYFGPGTRLTVT.

V and J are TRBV20-1 and TRBJ2-1, with D perhaps TRBD2 (7 bases). Trimming removed 1 base at V and 6 bases at J, with 10 bases between. Germline-derived CDR1 and CDR2 are DFQATT and SNEGSKA (reference sequence). The CDR3 covers 13 residues. The CDR3 DNA follows: TGCAGTGCTAGAGGGGGAGGGGGCAATGAGCAGTTCTTC. This codes for CSARGGGGNEQFF.

This clonotype has just a few counts. The chain is built from TRBV4-2 and TRBJ1-5; a weak D match, TRBD1 (5 bases). Germline CDR1 and CDR2: LGHNA and YNFKEQ. The ends were cut back, 1 base at V and 5 bases at J, with 6 bases in the middle. CDR3 size: 13 residues. The chain's CDR3 is CASSQGGYQPQHF. CDR3 sequence (DNA): TGTGCCAGCAGCCAAGGGGGGTATCAGCCCCAGCATTTT.

The rearrangement joins TRBV20-1 to TRBJ1-4; D unclear. Trimming took off 0 bases at V and 6 bases at J, with 8 bases between the two ends. The CDR3 totals 13 residues. Germline assignment: CDR1 DFQATT and CDR2 SNEGSKA (reference sequence). CDR3: CSARDLEDEKLFF. The CDR3, as DNA: TGCAGTGCTAGAGATCTGGAGGATGAAAAACTGTTTTTT.

In its sample, this clonotype was seen a few times. This chain links TRBV12-3 or TRBV12-4 with TRBJ1-4; 8 bases fit TRBD1. This CDR3 has 18 amino acids. The ends lost 6 bases at V and 2 bases at J; junction bases unmatched: 14. CDR3 region: CASSSTGAVFTTNEKLFF. CDR3 DNA: TGTGCCAGCAGCTCGACAGGGGCAGTTTTTACGACTAATGAAAAACTGTTTTTT.

This clonotype has at least ten counts. This chain links TRBV27 with TRBJ2-1, with 10 bases lining up with TRBD2. V lost 7 bases, J lost 7 bases, and 7 bases stayed unmatched. This CDR3 has 14 amino acids. Germline V gene data show CDR1 as MNHEY and CDR2 as SMNVEV (reference sequence). The CDR3 protein is CASKRAGGHNEQFF. In DNA, the CDR3 is TGTGCCAGCAAAAGAGCGGGAGGGCATAATGAGCAGTTCTTC.

J is TRBJ1-2 and V is TRBV7-9; maybe TRBD1 (5 bases). This CDR3 has 10 amino acids. Per the germline V gene, CDR1 is SEHNR and CDR2 is FQNEAQ (reference sequence). V lost 8 bases and J lost 12, with 13 bases in between. CDR3 in DNA: TGTGCCAGCGACAAGGGACTTCACACCTTC. Amino acids: CASDKGLHTF.

This clonotype has only a few counts. CDR3 coding DNA: TGTGCCTGGAGTGTAGCGCTGACGGAGCAGTACTTC. Its translation is CAWSVALTEQYF. This chain links TRBV30 with TRBJ2-4; D is uncertain. The CDR3 is 12 residues long. CDR1 and CDR2 (germline): GTSNPN, SVGIG (reference sequence). Trimming shortened V by 0 bases and J by 13 bases, and 13 bases separated the two germline ends.

This clonotype has at least ten counts. A read error may account for a junction end that differs from germline. The CDR3: CASSLGLAADTQYF. The CDR3, as DNA: TGCGCCAGCAGCTTGGGACTAGCGGCAGATACGCAGTATTTT. The genes are TRBV7-2 and TRBJ2-3; 11 bases match TRBD2. Germline CDR1 is SGHTA and CDR2 is FQGNSA. This CDR3 spans 14 amino acids.